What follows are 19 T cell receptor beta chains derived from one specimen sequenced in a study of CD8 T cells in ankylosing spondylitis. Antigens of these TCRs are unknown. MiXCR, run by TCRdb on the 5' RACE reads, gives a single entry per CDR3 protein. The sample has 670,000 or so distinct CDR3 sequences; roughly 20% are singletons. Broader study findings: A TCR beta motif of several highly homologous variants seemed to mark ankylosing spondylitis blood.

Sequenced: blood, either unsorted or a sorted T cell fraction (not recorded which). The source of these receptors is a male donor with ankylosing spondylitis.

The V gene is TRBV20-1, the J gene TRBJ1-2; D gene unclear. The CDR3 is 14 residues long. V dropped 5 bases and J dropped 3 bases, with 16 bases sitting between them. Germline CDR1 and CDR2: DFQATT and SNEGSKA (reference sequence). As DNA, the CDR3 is TGCAGTGCTCGCCGGTCCAACTCCCACTATGGCTACACCTTC. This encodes CSARRSNSHYGYTF.

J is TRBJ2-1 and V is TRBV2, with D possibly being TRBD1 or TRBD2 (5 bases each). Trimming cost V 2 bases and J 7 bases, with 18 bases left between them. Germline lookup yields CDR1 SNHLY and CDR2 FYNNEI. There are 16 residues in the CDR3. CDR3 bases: TGTGCCAGCAGTGAACCGGGGCAGAGGTCGAAAAATGAGCAGTTCTTC. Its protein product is CASSEPGQRSKNEQFF.

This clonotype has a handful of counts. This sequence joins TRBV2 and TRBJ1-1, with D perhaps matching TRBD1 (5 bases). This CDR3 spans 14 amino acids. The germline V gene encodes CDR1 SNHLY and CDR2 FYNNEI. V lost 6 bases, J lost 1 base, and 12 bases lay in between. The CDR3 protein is CASSQGRQNTEAFF. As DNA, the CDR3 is TGTGCCAGCAGCCAGGGCAGACAGAACACTGAAGCTTTCTTT.

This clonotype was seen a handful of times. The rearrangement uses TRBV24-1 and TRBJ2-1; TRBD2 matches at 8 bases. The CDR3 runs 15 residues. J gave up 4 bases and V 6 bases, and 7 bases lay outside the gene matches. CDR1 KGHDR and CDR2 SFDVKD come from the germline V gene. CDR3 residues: CATSPGLDSYNEQFF. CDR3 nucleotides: TGTGCCACCAGTCCGGGACTAGATAGTTACAATGAGCAGTTCTTC.

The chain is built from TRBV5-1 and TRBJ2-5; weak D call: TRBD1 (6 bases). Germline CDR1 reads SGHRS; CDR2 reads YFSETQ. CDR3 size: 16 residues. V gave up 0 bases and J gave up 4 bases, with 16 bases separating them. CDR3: CASSLGDTQRGETQYF. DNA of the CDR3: TGCGCCAGCAGCTTGGGGGACACCCAAAGGGGAGAGACCCAGTACTTC.

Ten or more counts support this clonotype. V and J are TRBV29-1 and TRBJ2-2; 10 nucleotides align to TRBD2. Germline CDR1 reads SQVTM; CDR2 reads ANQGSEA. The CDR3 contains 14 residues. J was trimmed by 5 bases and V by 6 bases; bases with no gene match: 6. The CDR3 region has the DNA TGCAGCGTCTTAACTAGCGGGATTACCGGGGAGCTGTTTTTT. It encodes CSVLTSGITGELFF.

CDR3 bases: TGTGCCAGCAGTCCAAGGGTTTGGATTTCCTACAATGAGCAGTTCTTC. It translates to CASSPRVWISYNEQFF. The rearrangement joins TRBV27 to TRBJ2-1; D is unresolved. Germline V gives CDR1 MNHEY, CDR2 SMNVEV (reference sequence). The V end lost 5 bases, the J end lost 1 base, and 15 bases lay between the germline ends. The CDR3 length is 16 residues.

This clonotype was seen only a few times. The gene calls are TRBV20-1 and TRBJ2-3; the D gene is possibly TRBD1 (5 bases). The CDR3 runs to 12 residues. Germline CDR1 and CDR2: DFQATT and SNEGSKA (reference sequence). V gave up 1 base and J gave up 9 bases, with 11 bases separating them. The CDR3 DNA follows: TGCAGTGCTAGAGGGATGGGGCAGACGCAGTATTTT. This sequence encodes CSARGMGQTQYF.

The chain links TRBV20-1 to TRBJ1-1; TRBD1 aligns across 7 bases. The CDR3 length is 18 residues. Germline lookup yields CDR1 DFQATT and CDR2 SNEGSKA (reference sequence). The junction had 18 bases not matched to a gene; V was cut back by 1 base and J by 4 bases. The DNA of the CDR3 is TGCAGTGCTAGAGTCGCGGTGAGAGGGGGCGTGATTGGCACTGAAGCTTTCTTT. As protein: CSARVAVRGGVIGTEAFF.

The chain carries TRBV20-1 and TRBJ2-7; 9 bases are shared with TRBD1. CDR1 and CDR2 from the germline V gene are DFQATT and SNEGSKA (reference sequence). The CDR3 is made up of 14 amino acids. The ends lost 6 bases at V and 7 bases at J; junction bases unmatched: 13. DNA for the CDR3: TGCAGTGCAATCTACGCCCGGACAGGGGTAGAGCAGTACTTC. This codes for CSAIYARTGVEQYF.

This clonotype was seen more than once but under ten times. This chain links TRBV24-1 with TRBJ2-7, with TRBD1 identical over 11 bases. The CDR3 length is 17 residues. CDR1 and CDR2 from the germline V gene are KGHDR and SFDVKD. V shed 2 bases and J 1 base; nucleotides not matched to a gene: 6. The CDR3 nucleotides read TGTGCCACCAGTGATTCGCATGGGGACAGGGGGTCCTACGAGCAGTACTTC. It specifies CATSDSHGDRGSYEQYF.

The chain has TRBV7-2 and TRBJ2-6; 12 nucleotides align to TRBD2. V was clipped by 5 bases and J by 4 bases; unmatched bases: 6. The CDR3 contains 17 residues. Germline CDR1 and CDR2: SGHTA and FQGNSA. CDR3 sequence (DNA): TGTGCCAGCAGCCGACTAGCGGGAGCATCCGGGGCCAACGTCCTGACTTTC. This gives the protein CASSRLAGASGANVLTF.

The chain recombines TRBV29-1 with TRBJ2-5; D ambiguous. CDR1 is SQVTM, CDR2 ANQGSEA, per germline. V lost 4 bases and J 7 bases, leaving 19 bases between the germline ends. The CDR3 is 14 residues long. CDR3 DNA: TGCAGCGTTGTTCCGGTTGTGGGTTACGGGACCCAGTACTTC. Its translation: CSVVPVVGYGTQYF.

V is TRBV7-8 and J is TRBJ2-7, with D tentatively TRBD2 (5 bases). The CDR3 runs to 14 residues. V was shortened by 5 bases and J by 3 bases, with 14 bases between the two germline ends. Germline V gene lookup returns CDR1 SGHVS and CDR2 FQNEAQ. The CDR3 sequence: CASSPDFLHYEQYF. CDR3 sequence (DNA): TGTGCCAGCAGCCCGGACTTCCTACACTACGAGCAGTACTTC.

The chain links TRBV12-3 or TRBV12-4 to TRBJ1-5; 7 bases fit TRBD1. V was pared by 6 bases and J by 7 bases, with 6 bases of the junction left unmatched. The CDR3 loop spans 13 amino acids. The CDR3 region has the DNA TGTGCCAGCAGCGACAGGGTTAGCCAGCCCCAGCATTTT. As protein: CASSDRVSQPQHF.

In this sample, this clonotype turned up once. CDR3 amino acids: CASSLAGAAWGSYEQYF. The CDR3, as DNA: TGTGCCAGCAGCTTAGCGGGCGCAGCATGGGGCTCCTACGAGCAGTACTTC. V usage is TRBV7-8 and J usage is TRBJ2-7; D is unresolved. The ends were cut back, 0 bases at V and 0 bases at J, with 15 bases in the middle. The CDR3 runs 17 residues. The germline gives CDR1 SGHVS, CDR2 FQNEAQ.

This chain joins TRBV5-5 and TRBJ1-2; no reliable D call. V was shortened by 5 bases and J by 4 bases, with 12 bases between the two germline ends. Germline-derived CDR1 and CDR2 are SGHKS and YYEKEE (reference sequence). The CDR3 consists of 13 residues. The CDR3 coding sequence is TGTGCCAGCAGGATGGCCGGGATCTATGGCTACACCTTC. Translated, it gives CASRMAGIYGYTF.

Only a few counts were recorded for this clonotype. The CDR3: CASSLGQGRNTEAFF. CDR3 DNA: TGCGCCAGCAGCTTGGGACAGGGGAGGAACACTGAAGCTTTCTTT. The chain couples TRBV5-1 to TRBJ1-1; 8 bases are a match to TRBD1. Germline V lookup: CDR1 SGHRS, CDR2 YFSETQ. Trimming at V came to 0 bases and at J to 1 base, leaving 2 bases not matched to a gene. The CDR3 sequence is 15 residues long.

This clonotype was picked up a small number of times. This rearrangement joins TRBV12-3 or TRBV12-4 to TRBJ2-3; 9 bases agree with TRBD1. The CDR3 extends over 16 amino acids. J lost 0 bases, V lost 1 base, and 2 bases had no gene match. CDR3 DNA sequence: TGTGCCAGCAGTTTAGGCGGACAGGGGAGCACAGATACGCAGTATTTT. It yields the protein CASSLGGQGSTDTQYF.